Below, one TCR beta chain is given with its context. The antigen is unknown. This sample was included in a study of identical twins. Findings and caveats of the study: Cross-sectional statistics underpinned the conclusions; the same donors were not followed.

TCRdb ran MiXCR on the 5' RACE reads and lists one entry per CDR3 protein. The sample includes about 470,000 distinct CDR3 sequences, roughly 26% of them seen just once. In every case, the donor was a healthy Caucasian. The germline V gene encodes CDR1 DFQATT and CDR2 SNEGSKA (reference sequence). The CDR3 runs 17 residues. The V gene end was trimmed by 4 bases and the J gene end by 3 bases; junction bases not matched to a gene: 14. The same specimen was also included in a second study, on T cells expressing NK-cell markers. Per that study: In several experiments, sorting was confined to alpha-beta TCR T cells through use of an anti-gamma-delta TCR antibody. NKG2C+ dominant clonotype frequencies in six donors were roughly 1.0-7.5% of CD8+ T cells.

The sequenced sample consisted of CD4+ T cells sorted from blood. This receptor was identified in a woman under 30 in good health. V usage is TRBV20-1 and J usage is TRBJ2-1; the match to TRBD2 covers 8 bases. The CDR3 DNA sequence: TGCAGTGCTACCCCGGTCGGGGGGGACTTATTCTACAATGAGCAGTTCTTC. The encoded protein is CSATPVGGDLFYNEQFF.